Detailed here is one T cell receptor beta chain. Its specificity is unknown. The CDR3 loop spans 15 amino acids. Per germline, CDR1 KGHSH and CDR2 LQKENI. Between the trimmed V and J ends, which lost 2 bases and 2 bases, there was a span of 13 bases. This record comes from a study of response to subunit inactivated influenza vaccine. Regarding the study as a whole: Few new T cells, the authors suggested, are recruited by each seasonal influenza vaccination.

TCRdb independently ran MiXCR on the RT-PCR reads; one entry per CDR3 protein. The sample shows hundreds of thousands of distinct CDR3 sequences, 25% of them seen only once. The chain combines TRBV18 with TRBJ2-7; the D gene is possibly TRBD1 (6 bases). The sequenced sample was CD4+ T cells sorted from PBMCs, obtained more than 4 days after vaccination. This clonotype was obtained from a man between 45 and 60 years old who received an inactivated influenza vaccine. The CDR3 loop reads CASSPVVDRAYEQYF. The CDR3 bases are TGTGCCAGCTCACCAGTTGTGGACAGAGCCTACGAGCAGTACTTC.